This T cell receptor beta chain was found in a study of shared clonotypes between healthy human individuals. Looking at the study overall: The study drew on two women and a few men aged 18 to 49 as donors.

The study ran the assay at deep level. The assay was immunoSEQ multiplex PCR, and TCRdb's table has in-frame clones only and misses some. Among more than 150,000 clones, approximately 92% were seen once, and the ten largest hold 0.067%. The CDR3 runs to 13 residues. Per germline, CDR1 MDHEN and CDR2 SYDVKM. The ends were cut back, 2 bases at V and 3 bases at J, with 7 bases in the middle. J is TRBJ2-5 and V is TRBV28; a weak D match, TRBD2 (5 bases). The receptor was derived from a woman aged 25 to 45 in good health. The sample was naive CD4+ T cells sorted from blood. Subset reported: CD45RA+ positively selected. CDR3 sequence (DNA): TGTGCCAGCAGTTTAGACTATAAAGAGACCCAGTACTTC. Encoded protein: CASSLDYKETQYF. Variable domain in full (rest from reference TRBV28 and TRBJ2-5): DVKVTQSSRYLVKRTGEKVFLECVQDMDHENMFWYRQDPGLGLRLIYFSYDVKMKEKGDIPEGYSVSREKKERFSLILESASTNQTSMYLCASSLDYKETQYFGPGTRLLVL.